The table lists the clone carrying this T cell receptor (beta chain) with a count of one. Its antigen remains unknown. TCRdb keeps only in-frame clones here, not all; method: immunoSEQ multiplex PCR. Among about 140,000 clones, about 89% were seen once, and the ten largest hold 2.5% to 3%. This entry is derived from a study of T cell responses to AZD1222 COVID-19 vaccine. Germline lookup yields CDR1 SGHAT and CDR2 FQNNGV. V lost 3 bases, J lost 3 bases, and 15 bases lay in between. CDR3 length: 15 residues. Study-level points and caveats: The CD4 TCRs associated with vaccination extended across spike and predominated at 160-218 and 743-854. At baseline, seropositivity was found in only a handful of AZD1222 recipients.

V gene TRBV11-2 combines with J gene TRBJ2-7; D might be TRBD1 (5 bases). This sample comprised peripheral blood, obtained on day 0 of AZD1222 vaccination. The origin of this receptor is an adult in good health. Written as DNA, the CDR3 is TGTGCCAGCAGCTTGGCCAGTGACGGACACTACGAGCAGTACTTC. Protein sequence: CASSLASDGHYEQYF.